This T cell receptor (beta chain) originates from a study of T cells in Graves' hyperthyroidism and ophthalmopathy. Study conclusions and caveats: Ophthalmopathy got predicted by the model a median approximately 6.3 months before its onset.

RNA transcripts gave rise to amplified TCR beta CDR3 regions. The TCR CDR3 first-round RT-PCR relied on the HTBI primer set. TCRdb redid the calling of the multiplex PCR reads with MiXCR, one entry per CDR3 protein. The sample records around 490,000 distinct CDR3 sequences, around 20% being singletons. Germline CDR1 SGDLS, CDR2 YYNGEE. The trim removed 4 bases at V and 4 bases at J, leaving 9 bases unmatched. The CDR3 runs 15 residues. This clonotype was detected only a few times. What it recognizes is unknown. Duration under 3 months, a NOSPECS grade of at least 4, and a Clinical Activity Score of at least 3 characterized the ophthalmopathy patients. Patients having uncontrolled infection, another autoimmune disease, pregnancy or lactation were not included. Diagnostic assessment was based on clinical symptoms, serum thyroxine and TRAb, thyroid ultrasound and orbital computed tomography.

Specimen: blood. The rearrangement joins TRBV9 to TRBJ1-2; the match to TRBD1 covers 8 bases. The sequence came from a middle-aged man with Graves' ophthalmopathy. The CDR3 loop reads CASSPRTGTTYGYTF. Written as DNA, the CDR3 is TGTGCCAGCAGCCCCCGGACAGGGACTACCTATGGCTACACCTTC.